This record looks at one TCR beta chain sequence and its context. Its specificity is unknown. Coverage ceases 3 residues before the CDR3 finishes, and the germline J gene fills in the end. The sample is drawn from a study of T cell clonality in common variable immunodeficiency. Study conclusions and caveats: T cell subpopulation sequencing would be needed to explain CVID clonality. Reportedly, TCR beta sequences from common variable immunodeficiency showed fewer deletions and N-nucleotide insertions.

The germline CDR1 and CDR2 sequences are SGHTA and FQGNSA. V was shortened by 5 bases and J by 8 bases, with 19 bases between the two germline ends. The CDR3 loop spans 15 amino acids. Blood samples were heparinized, about 4.5 to 8.5 ml per donor. Sequencing input was equivalent genomic DNA from CVID and controls. TCRdb's copy holds only in-frame clones and misses some; the assay was immunoSEQ multiplex PCR. The sample includes around 30,000 clones, none of them occurring once. This sequence joins TRBV7-2 and TRBJ2-1; possible D gene TRBD1, 6 bases. The clonotype originates from a human donor with common variable immunodeficiency. Sample: peripheral blood mononuclear cells. Partial CDR3 DNA: TGTGCCAGCAGCCCTAGACAGGCCGGGATTGATGAG. It is translated as CASSPRQAGIDE. The CDR3 in full is CASSPRQAGIDEQFF.